These 15 T cell receptor beta chains were all obtained from the same sample, sequenced in a study of T cell responses to AZD1222 COVID-19 vaccine. The table came from immunoSEQ multiplex PCR; TCRdb's copy has only in-frame clones and leaves some out. Among 90,000 to 100,000 clones listed, approximately 84% were seen once. Sequencing used peripheral blood, obtained 28 days after the second AZD1222 dose. Receptors originate from an adult who received the AZD1222 COVID-19 vaccine.

Details on this clone: This likely comes from a read error, as the CDR3 has no conserved phenylalanine or tryptophan at its end. The limits of the CDR3 on the DNA are not certain, so only TCRdb's listed CDR3 is given. The chain combines TRBV4-1 with TRBJ1-2. The CDR3 numbers 15 amino acids, ends counted. In germline, CDR1 is MGHRA, CDR2 YSYEKL. CDR3 residues: CASSQEPNRLWPTVV.

The chain has TRBV3-1 (or the pseudogene TRBV3-2) and TRBJ1-1; D call uncertain. Looked up from germline, CDR1 is LGHDT and CDR2 is YNNKEL (reference sequence). V was trimmed by 5 bases and J by 4 bases, leaving 17 bases between them. The CDR3 has 15 amino acids. The CDR3 region is CASSSRPDPSTEAFF. CDR3 nucleotides: TGTGCCAGCAGCTCCCGACCCGATCCATCCACTGAAGCTTTCTTT.

The rearrangement links TRBV7-3 to TRBJ2-5; no reliable D call. Trimming shortened V by 2 bases and J by 5 bases, and 15 bases separated the two germline ends. CDR1 and CDR2 from the germline V gene are SGHTA and FQGTGA. This CDR3 spans 15 amino acids. CDR3 DNA: TGTGCCAGCAGCTTAGGCACACCGGGCAGGGAGACCCAGTACTTC. Its translation: CASSLGTPGRETQYF.

The rearrangement links TRBV4-1 to TRBJ2-7; D is possibly TRBD1 (5 bases). Germline values: CDR1 MGHRA, CDR2 YSYEKL. Trimming shortened V by 2 bases and J by 4 bases, and 6 bases separated the two germline ends. The CDR3 loop spans 12 amino acids. CDR3: CASSQTGYEQYF. The DNA of the CDR3 is TGCGCCAGCAGCCAAACAGGTTACGAGCAGTACTTC.

This clone has a handful of counts. The chain joins TRBV2 to TRBJ1-4; no firm D call. V dropped 6 bases and J dropped 3 bases, with 8 bases sitting between them. CDR3 length: 13 amino acids. From germline, CDR1 is SNHLY and CDR2 FYNNEI. The CDR3 loop reads CASSATPNEKLFF. CDR3 nucleotide sequence: TGTGCCAGCAGCGCGACCCCTAATGAAAAACTGTTTTTT.

The gene calls are TRBV10-3 and TRBJ1-2, with TRBD1 matching 9 bases. Per the germline V gene, CDR1 is ENHRY and CDR2 is SYGVKD. There are 16 residues in the CDR3. V was clipped by 0 bases and J by 4 bases; unmatched bases: 6. The CDR3 region is CAISESGQGLFYGYTF. CDR3 bases: TGTGCCATCAGTGAGTCGGGACAGGGCCTCTTCTATGGCTACACCTTC.

This chain links TRBV29-1 with TRBJ1-1; D is ambiguous. CDR1 is SQVTM and CDR2 is ANQGSEA in the germline V gene. Trimming removed 3 bases at V and 3 bases at J, with 11 bases between. The CDR3 has 13 residues. CDR3 DNA: TGCAGCGTTGACAGCAGGCTGCACACTGAAGCTTTCTTT. Translated: CSVDSRLHTEAFF.

This clone was observed once. The gene calls are TRBV5-1 and TRBJ2-3; D not certain. V was trimmed by 3 bases and J by 2 bases, leaving 16 bases between them. The CDR3 sequence is 16 residues long. Germline assignment: CDR1 SGHRS and CDR2 YFSETQ. The CDR3 loop is CASSSSGPPLTDTQYF. In DNA form, the CDR3 reads TGCGCCAGCAGCTCGTCCGGGCCCCCTCTCACAGATACGCAGTATTTT.

V is TRBV10-3 and J is TRBJ1-4, with D maybe TRBD1 (5 bases). V was trimmed by 3 bases and J by 8 bases, leaving 13 bases between them. The CDR3 is 14 residues long. In germline, CDR1 is ENHRY, CDR2 SYGVKD. CDR3: CAISEEGSGEKLFF. The CDR3 nucleotides read TGTGCCATCAGTGAAGAGGGGAGTGGAGAAAAACTGTTTTTT.

Comment on this clone: Other DNA sequences from this sample encode an identical CDR3 as well. The chain has TRBV12-3 or TRBV12-4 and TRBJ1-1; unclear D gene. The CDR3 is 13 residues long. The V end was cut by 3 bases, the J end by 0 bases, with 5 bases between. CDR3 loop: CASSFRLNTEAFF. The CDR3 bases are TGTGCCAGCAGTTTTAGGCTGAACACTGAAGCTTTCTTT.

The CDR3 protein is CAWSPGTGAYEAFF. The CDR3 nucleotides read TGTGCCTGGAGCCCCGGGACAGGGGCTTATGAAGCTTTCTTT. The V gene is TRBV30, the J gene TRBJ1-1; 10 nucleotides match TRBD1. The V gene end was trimmed by 3 bases and the J gene end by 7 bases; junction bases not matched to a gene: 8. The CDR3 length is 14 residues. From germline, CDR1 is GTSNPN and CDR2 SVGIG (reference sequence).

This rearrangement joins TRBV12-3 or TRBV12-4 to TRBJ1-5; possible D gene TRBD1, 6 bases. The V and J ends lost 3 bases and 6 bases respectively, with 9 bases between them. CDR3 length: 13 amino acids. This chain's CDR3 is CASSLDRGQPQHF. The DNA for the CDR3 is TGTGCCAGCAGTTTGGACAGAGGTCAGCCCCAGCATTTT.

The chain employs TRBV19 and TRBJ1-1, with D possibly TRBD1 on 5 matching bases. This CDR3 has 14 residues. V lost 8 bases to trimming and J lost 1 base, with 14 bases between them. CDR1 and CDR2 (germline): LNHDA, SQIVND (reference sequence). This CDR3 reads CASRRSRGNTEAFF. The DNA of the CDR3 is TGTGCCAGTCGACGGAGTAGGGGGAACACTGAAGCTTTCTTT.

A few counts support this clone. V usage is TRBV6-4 and J usage is TRBJ2-1; TRBD2 agrees at 8 bases. The trim removed 2 bases at V and 6 bases at J, leaving 0 bases unmatched. This CDR3 region has 13 residues. Germline values: CDR1 MRHNA, CDR2 SNTAGT. CDR3 sequence: CASSDGTSNEQFF. CDR3 nucleotides: TGTGCCAGCAGTGACGGGACTAGCAATGAGCAGTTCTTC.

The chain links TRBV12-2 to TRBJ2-7; the DNA was not compared with TRBD1, the D call given in the table. TRBV12-2 is deemed a pseudogene. This CDR3 comprises 15 residues. CDR3 DNA sequence: TGTGCAAGTCGCTTTAAGGGGAATTTAACCTACGAGCAGTACTTC. Its protein is CASRFKGNLTYEQYF.